The 21 T cell receptor beta chains below come from one sample, sequenced in a study of T cell repertoires in cytomegalovirus infection. Using its own MiXCR run on the reads, TCRdb lists one record per CDR3 protein. The sample contains about 120,000 distinct CDR3 sequences, roughly a tenth of which appear only once. For these receptors, no antigen is known. Sequenced sample: PBMCs, sequenced either directly or after in vitro stimulation (not recorded which). The receptors originated from a human donor in good health (CMV status not recorded). Some clones in this sample may be carry-over from other donors' samples.

The rearrangement links TRBV2 to TRBJ1-2, with D possibly TRBD1 on 5 matching bases. V shed 5 bases and J shed 4 bases, with 14 bases lying between them. This CDR3 contains 14 residues. Germline V gene data show CDR1 as SNHLY and CDR2 as FYNNEI. The CDR3, as DNA: TGTGCCAGCAGTCCCGGCGGGGGAACCTATGGCTACACCTTC. This sequence encodes CASSPGGGTYGYTF.

This clonotype was picked up many times. The CDR3 DNA reads TGTGCCAGCAGCCCCCAGCGGGAAGCTTTCTTT. This encodes CASSPQREAFF. The chain couples TRBV7-2 to TRBJ1-1; D not resolved. Germline-derived CDR1 and CDR2 are SGHTA and FQGNSA. The CDR3 runs 11 residues. V lost 5 bases and J lost 8, with 9 bases in between.

The chain uses TRBV29-1 and TRBJ1-5; a possible D gene is TRBD1 (5 bases). The length of the CDR3 is 13 residues. The germline V gene encodes CDR1 SQVTM and CDR2 ANQGSEA. CDR3 amino acids: CSGGEDGNQPQHF. The CDR3, as DNA: TGCAGTGGGGGGGAGGATGGCAATCAGCCCCAGCATTTT. The entire variable domain, with the rest obtained from reference TRBV29-1 and TRBJ1-5, is as follows: SAVISQKPSRDICQRGTSLTIQCQVDSQVTMMFWYRQQPGQSLTLIATANQGSEATYESGFVIDKFPISRPNLTFSTLTVSNMSPEDSSIYLCSGGEDGNQPQHFGDGTRLSIL.

This clonotype was seen more than once but under ten times. The chain couples TRBV9 to TRBJ1-2, with 10 bases identical to TRBD1. J lost 8 bases, V lost 4 bases, and 14 bases had no gene match. CDR1 SGDLS and CDR2 YYNGEE come from the germline V gene. This CDR3 has 16 amino acids. As DNA, the CDR3 is TGTGCCAGCAGCCCTCGTCCCGGGACAGGGGCGGGCGGCTACACCTTC. Translating it yields CASSPRPGTGAGGYTF.

This clonotype was found a few times. The chain links TRBV12-3 or TRBV12-4 to TRBJ2-7, with TRBD2 identical over 12 bases. This CDR3 has 14 residues. V trimming: 5 bases; J trimming: 5 bases; junction bases outside the gene matches: 4. In DNA form, the CDR3 reads TGTGCCAGCAGTCAAACTAGCGGGAGGAACGAGCAGTACTTC. Its protein is CASSQTSGRNEQYF.

This clonotype was seen ten or more times. The genes are TRBV28 and TRBJ1-5, with D maybe TRBD1 (6 bases). Germline V CDR1 and CDR2: MDHEN, SYDVKM. The CDR3 length is 16 residues. Deletions cut 4 bases from V and 0 bases from J, with 13 bases between. The CDR3 region has the DNA TGTGCCAGCAGTTCTCGGGGGCAGGGTAGCAATCAGCCCCAGCATTTT. Protein product: CASSSRGQGSNQPQHF.

This clonotype was counted at least ten times. The rearrangement links TRBV7-8 to TRBJ2-1; 12 nucleotides align to TRBD2. Germline CDR1 SGHVS, CDR2 FQNEAQ. The CDR3 spans 15 residues. Trimming at V came to 3 bases and at J to 5 bases, leaving 2 bases not matched to a gene. CDR3 DNA: TGTGCCAGCAGCTTCCGGACTAGCGGGAACAATGAGCAGTTCTTC. Amino acids: CASSFRTSGNNEQFF.

This clonotype was counted only a few times. The rearrangement joins TRBV12-3 or TRBV12-4 to TRBJ2-1, with 7 bases lining up with TRBD1. The CDR3 runs to 15 residues. V lost 8 bases and J lost 1; bases outside the gene matches: 8. The DNA of the CDR3 is TGTGCCAGCGCCCTCCCGACAGGGTCCTACAATGAGCAGTTCTTC. Translating gives CASALPTGSYNEQFF.

This clonotype was seen ten or more times. The chain employs TRBV12-3 or TRBV12-4 and TRBJ2-7; 7 bases fit TRBD1. With 4 bases clipped from V and 3 bases from J, the junction kept 6 bases outside the gene matches. CDR3 length: 14 amino acids. CDR3 region: CASSSRQGFYEQYF. The CDR3 coding sequence is TGTGCCAGCAGTTCCCGACAGGGTTTCTACGAGCAGTACTTC.

This clonotype was detected ten times or more. The chain has TRBV7-8 and TRBJ2-7; D is unclear. The germline V and J ends were trimmed by 2 bases and 0 bases, with 11 bases remaining between them. There are 15 residues in the CDR3. The germline CDR1 and CDR2 sequences are SGHVS and FQNEAQ. CDR3 loop: CASSLLASSSYEQYF. CDR3 bases: TGTGCCAGCAGCTTATTGGCATCGAGCTCCTACGAGCAGTACTTC. Complete variable domain (other parts from reference TRBV7-8 and TRBJ2-7): GAGVSQSPRYKVAKRGQDVALRCDPISGHVSLFWYQQALGQGPEFLTYFQNEAQLDKSGLPSDRFFAERPEGSVSTLKIQRTQQEDSAVYLCASSLLASSSYEQYFGPGTRLTVT.

This clonotype was observed many times. One end of the junction does not line up with germline, which may come from a read error. V gene TRBV7-7 combines with J gene TRBJ2-5; 9 nucleotides match TRBD2. Germline V gene sequence: CDR1 SSHAT, CDR2 FNYEAQ (reference sequence). The CDR3 is 16 residues long. Written as DNA, the CDR3 is TGTGCTAGCAGCTTAGCGTTCCTAGCGGGACAAGAGACCCAGTACTTC. Amino acids: CASSLAFLAGQETQYF.

This clonotype has ten or more counts. The rearrangement uses TRBV7-2 and TRBJ2-2; D ambiguous. The germline V and J ends were trimmed by 3 bases and 4 bases, with 15 bases remaining between them. This CDR3 is built from 16 residues. Germline lookup yields CDR1 SGHTA and CDR2 FQGNSA. The CDR3 DNA reads TGTGCCAGCAGCTTCAATCCTATCGTCGGCACCGGGGAGCTGTTTTTT. Its translation: CASSFNPIVGTGELFF. Looking up the rest from reference TRBV7-2 and TRBJ2-2 gives the full variable domain: GAGVSQSPSNKVTEKGKDVELRCDPISGHTALYWYRQSLGQGLEFLIYFQGNSAPDKSGLPSDRFSAERTGGSVSTLTIQRTQQEDSAVYLCASSFNPIVGTGELFFGEGSRLTVL.

This clonotype occurred many times. The chain carries TRBV7-6 and TRBJ2-3; tentative D call: TRBD1 (9 bases). This CDR3 contains 17 residues. V shed 5 bases and J shed 4 bases, with 22 bases lying between them. Germline loops: CDR1 SGHVS, CDR2 FNYEAQ. The CDR3 nucleotides are TGTGCCAGCAGCCAACGGGGGGGGACAGGGACGGCAGATACGCAGTATTTT. Translation gives CASSQRGGTGTADTQYF.

This clonotype was counted many times. The chain links TRBV5-1 to TRBJ2-2; D is uncertain. The length of the CDR3 is 13 residues. Deletions cut 4 bases from V and 2 bases from J, with 6 bases between. The germline CDR1 and CDR2 sequences are SGHRS and YFSETQ. CDR3 nucleotides: TGCGCCAGCAGCCCATATAACACCGGGGAGCTGTTTTTT. It is translated as CASSPYNTGELFF.

At least ten counts were recorded for this clonotype. The chain joins TRBV7-2 to TRBJ2-7; TRBD2 agrees at 7 bases. V shed 3 bases, J shed 5 bases, and the junction held 10 bases outside the gene matches. Germline V gene lookup returns CDR1 SGHTA and CDR2 FQGNSA. CDR3 length: 15 amino acids. The CDR3 region has the DNA TGTGCCAGCAGCTTGGCGGTGGGAGGGGCCCACGAGCAGTACGTC. It encodes CASSLAVGGAHEQYV.

This clonotype has more than one count but fewer than ten. The V gene is TRBV20-1, the J gene TRBJ2-5; TRBD2 matches at 11 bases. The germline V gene has CDR1 DFQATT and CDR2 SNEGSKA (reference sequence). The J segment lost 4 bases and the V segment lost 5 bases, leaving 9 bases of the junction unmatched. The CDR3 runs to 15 residues. CDR3 DNA: TGCAGTGCTTCCCTGTCTAGCGGGAGGTCAGAGACCCAGTACTTC. Amino acid sequence: CSASLSSGRSETQYF.

This clonotype has a count of ten or more. This chain links TRBV7-2 with TRBJ2-1; 9 bases line up with TRBD2. The germline V gene has CDR1 SGHTA and CDR2 FQGNSA. With V trimmed by 7 bases and J by 4 bases, 8 bases remained unmatched. CDR3 length: 15 amino acids. The CDR3 bases are TGTGCCAGCACCCCGACTAGCGGAGAATACAATGAGCAGTTCTTC. Protein: CASTPTSGEYNEQFF.

This clonotype was seen repeatedly, ten times or more. The chain recombines TRBV5-1 with TRBJ1-1, with 9 bases that match TRBD1. After removal of 3 bases from V and 0 bases from J, the junction contained 9 bases not matched to a gene. The CDR3 has 17 residues. The germline V gene has CDR1 SGHRS and CDR2 YFSETQ. In DNA form, the CDR3 reads TGCGCCAGCAGCTATGGGACAGGGACTGTAATGAACACTGAAGCTTTCTTT. Protein sequence: CASSYGTGTVMNTEAFF.

This clonotype was recorded many times. The chain links TRBV7-9 to TRBJ2-2; 7 bases map to TRBD1. CDR3 length: 14 amino acids. The V and J ends lost 6 bases and 4 bases, in that order; junction bases with no gene match: 5. Germline CDR1 SEHNR, CDR2 FQNEAQ (reference sequence). The chain's CDR3 is CASSPTGSTGELFF. CDR3 bases: TGTGCCAGCAGTCCGACAGGGAGCACCGGGGAGCTGTTTTTT.

This clonotype was counted only a few times. The chain has TRBV19 and TRBJ2-7; D call uncertain. CDR3 length equals 11 residues. Trimming took off 5 bases at V and 3 bases at J, with 5 bases between the two ends. In germline, CDR1 is LNHDA, CDR2 SQIVND (reference sequence). The CDR3 region is CASSDNYEQYV. Here the CDR3 DNA reads TGTGCCAGTAGTGACAACTACGAGCAGTACGTC.

The table lists this clonotype with many counts. The chain is built from TRBV7-6 and TRBJ1-6; D ambiguous. Germline V gene sequence: CDR1 SGHVS, CDR2 FNYEAQ. V lost 5 bases to trimming and J lost 6 bases, with 20 bases between them. This CDR3 has 17 amino acids. The CDR3 is CASSPARAQAINSPLHF. CDR3 DNA: TGTGCCAGCAGCCCCGCTCGGGCCCAGGCCATTAATTCACCCCTCCACTTT.